Each of the 27 T cell receptor beta chains below was sequenced from the same sample in a study of cytomegalovirus exposure and HLA in healthy donors. With 60 Vbeta and 13 Jbeta primers, the PCR was carried out. Method: immunoSEQ multiplex PCR; TCRdb's copy keeps in-frame clones and lacks some. The data show about 120,000 clones, roughly 82% seen once. Sequences were obtained from PBMCs. These receptors all come from a man aged 18 to 29 in good health and CMV-seropositive.

CDR3 loop: CASSEGVHSTDTQYF. The DNA of the CDR3 is TGTGCCAGCAGTGAAGGGGTGCACAGCACAGATACGCAGTATTTT. The chain has TRBV6-4 and TRBJ2-3; maybe TRBD1 (5 bases). CDR1 is MRHNA and CDR2 is SNTAGT in the germline V gene. The CDR3 runs to 15 residues. The germline V and J ends were trimmed by 3 bases and 0 bases, with 10 bases remaining between them.

V gene TRBV5-1 combines with J gene TRBJ1-1; no clear D gene. V was trimmed by 5 bases and J by 1 base, leaving 12 bases between them. The CDR3 is 14 residues long. Germline loops: CDR1 SGHRS, CDR2 YFSETQ. The CDR3 bases are TGCGCCAGCAGTCCTACAGTAAAGAACACTGAAGCTTTCTTT. It codes for CASSPTVKNTEAFF.

The chain combines TRBV5-1 with TRBJ2-1, with TRBD1 identical over 8 bases. From germline, CDR1 is SGHRS and CDR2 YFSETQ. The CDR3 totals 11 residues. Germline trimming cut 4 bases from V and 12 bases from J; bases unmatched to any gene: 3. This chain's CDR3 is CASSGGTGQFF. The DNA for the CDR3 is TGCGCCAGCAGCGGAGGGACAGGGCAGTTCTTC.

In DNA form, the CDR3 reads TGTGCCAGCAGCCCACCGGGGGCAGATACGCAGTATTTT. It encodes CASSPPGADTQYF. The chain couples TRBV11-3 to TRBJ2-3, with D possibly TRBD2 on 6 matching bases. V was shortened by 5 bases and J by 4 bases, with 10 bases between the two germline ends. The CDR3 consists of 13 residues. Germline-derived CDR1 and CDR2 are SGHNT and YENEEA.

This chain joins TRBV7-8 and TRBJ2-2; 8 nucleotides match TRBD1. The length of the CDR3 is 15 residues. The germline gives CDR1 SGHVS, CDR2 FQNEAQ. The J segment lost 4 bases and the V segment lost 5 bases, leaving 6 bases of the junction unmatched. CDR3 sequence: CASSLPGQVTGELFF. As DNA, the CDR3 is TGTGCCAGCAGCCTCCCGGGACAGGTCACCGGGGAGCTGTTTTTT.

This clone was counted between two and nine times. This rearrangement joins TRBV29-1 to TRBJ1-2, with 7 bases lining up with TRBD1. The CDR3 loop spans 13 amino acids. Per the germline V gene, CDR1 is SQVTM and CDR2 is ANQGSEA. V dropped 6 bases and J dropped 2; count of bases not matched to a gene: 6. CDR3 nucleotide sequence: TGCAGCGTCGCCGACAGGGACAACTATGGCTACACCTTC. Its protein product is CSVADRDNYGYTF.

The rearrangement uses TRBV18 and TRBJ1-4; no clear D gene. Germline-derived CDR1 and CDR2 are KGHSH and LQKENI. Trimming stripped 3 bases from V and 4 bases from J, with 12 bases between. This CDR3 is built from 15 residues. The DNA of the CDR3 is TGTGCCAGCTCACCCCGGAGCATTTTTAATGAAAAACTGTTTTTT. Translated: CASSPRSIFNEKLFF.

Only a few counts were recorded for this clone. The chain recombines TRBV2 with TRBJ2-1; a weak D match, TRBD2 (7 bases). The germline V gene has CDR1 SNHLY and CDR2 FYNNEI. The CDR3 has 15 amino acids. V lost 10 bases and J 5 bases, leaving 21 bases between the germline ends. CDR3 nucleotide sequence: TGTGCCACCCTAGGGGGGCTAGCGGACAACAATGAGCAGTTCTTC. Translated: CATLGGLADNNEQFF.

The CDR3 bases are TGCAGCGTTGGCAGGAACACTGAAGCTTTCTTT. Its translation is CSVGRNTEAFF. The V and J genes are TRBV29-1 and TRBJ1-1; no clear D. The V gene lost 4 bases and the J gene lost 1 base, with 4 bases spanning the gap. CDR1 and CDR2 from the germline V gene are SQVTM and ANQGSEA. This CDR3 has 11 amino acids.

In its sample, this clone was seen a few times. V usage is TRBV14 and J usage is TRBJ1-1; D is unresolved. Germline V lookup: CDR1 SGHDN, CDR2 FVKESK. Trimming took off 0 bases at V and 5 bases at J, with 7 bases between the two ends. The CDR3 consists of 13 residues. This chain's CDR3 is CASSQDQRTEAFF. The DNA for the CDR3 is TGTGCCAGCAGCCAAGATCAGCGGACTGAAGCTTTCTTT. The whole variable domain, filled in from reference TRBV14 and TRBJ1-1, reads EAGVTQFPSHSVIEKGQTVTLRCDPISGHDNLYWYRRVMGKEIKFLLHFVKESKQDESGMPNNRFLAERTGGTYSTLKVQPAELEDSGVYFCASSQDQRTEAFFGQGTRLTVV.

This clone was detected once. The rearrangement links TRBV6-5 to TRBJ1-2; 8 bases agree with TRBD1. The CDR3 consists of 14 residues. V lost 5 bases to trimming and J lost 8 bases; unmatched junction nucleotides: 10. Germline CDR1 and CDR2: MNHEY and SVGAGI. In DNA, the CDR3 is TGTGCCAGCAGTAATCACAGGGGGAAGGTCGGCTACACCTTC. It specifies CASSNHRGKVGYTF.

CDR3 sequence (DNA): TGTGCCAGCACCGACAGAGCCTACGAGCAGTACTTC. This translates into CASTDRAYEQYF. This chain uses TRBV28 with TRBJ2-7; TRBD1 might be the D (5 bases). Germline V CDR1 and CDR2: MDHEN, SYDVKM. The CDR3 runs to 12 residues. V lost 7 bases, J lost 2 bases, and 9 bases lay in between.

The rearrangement joins TRBV7-9 to TRBJ2-7; D remains unclear. Germline V gene lookup returns CDR1 SEHNR and CDR2 FQNEAQ (reference sequence). Trimming took off 1 base at V and 3 bases at J, with 10 bases between the two ends. There are 14 residues in the CDR3. DNA for the CDR3: TGTGCCAGCAGCTTAGGCGGTTCCTTCTACGAGCAGTACTTC. Amino acids: CASSLGGSFYEQYF.

The chain combines TRBV2 with TRBJ1-5; D remains ambiguous. This CDR3 is 16 amino acids long. V shed 1 base and J shed 3 bases, with 13 bases lying between them. Germline assignment: CDR1 SNHLY and CDR2 FYNNEI. In DNA form, the CDR3 reads TGTGCCAGCAGTGAAGACGAGGGTTTGGTCAATCAGCCCCAGCATTTT. It encodes CASSEDEGLVNQPQHF.

The chain links TRBV6-5 to TRBJ1-5; D not certain. The length of the CDR3 is 13 residues. Looked up from germline, CDR1 is MNHEY and CDR2 is SVGAGI. Trimming took 1 base from V and 7 from J, leaving 8 bases between them. CDR3 loop: CASSYFREQPQHF. CDR3 DNA sequence: TGTGCCAGCAGTTACTTCCGTGAGCAGCCCCAGCATTTT.

This clone was detected once. The chain uses TRBV18 and TRBJ1-4; tentatively, D is TRBD1 (6 bases). The CDR3 spans 15 residues. V lost 2 bases to trimming and J lost 8 bases, with 15 bases between them. CDR1 and CDR2 (germline): KGHSH, LQKENI. DNA for the CDR3: TGTGCCAGCTCACCATTGACCGGGACACAGGAAAAACTGTTTTTT. Its protein product is CASSPLTGTQEKLFF.

V is TRBV4-1 and J is TRBJ1-2, with D maybe TRBD1 (5 bases). V dropped 1 base and J dropped 0 bases, with 15 bases sitting between them. The CDR3 length is 17 residues. Germline values: CDR1 MGHRA, CDR2 YSYEKL. The CDR3 loop reads CASSQVDGGAANYGYTF. The CDR3 bases are TGCGCCAGCAGCCAAGTTGATGGCGGGGCAGCTAACTATGGCTACACCTTC.

Of note for this clone: A read error may produce the germline difference seen at one junction end. V usage is TRBV28 and J usage is TRBJ1-2; 9 bases fit TRBD1. CDR3 size: 14 residues. Germline assignment: CDR1 MDHEN and CDR2 SYDVKM. CDR3 in amino acids: CASSRTGEDYGHTF. In DNA form, the CDR3 reads TGTGCCAGCAGTCGGACAGGGGAGGACTATGGCCACACCTTC.

The rearrangement links TRBV19 to TRBJ2-1, with unresolved D. CDR1 and CDR2 (germline): LNHDA, SQIVND (reference sequence). The germline V and J ends were trimmed by 10 bases and 0 bases, with 7 bases remaining between them. The CDR3 is made up of 12 amino acids. CDR3 sequence: CATLDSYNEQFF. CDR3 in DNA: TGTGCCACCTTAGACTCCTACAATGAGCAGTTCTTC.

CDR3 bases: TGTGCCAGCAGCCTTCTAGCGGGGGCCCTAGGGACAGATACGCAGTATTTT. This gives the protein CASSLLAGALGTDTQYF. The J gene is TRBJ2-3, the V gene TRBV7-2; 10 bases map to TRBD2. This CDR3 region has 17 residues. CDR1 is SGHTA and CDR2 is FQGNSA in the germline V gene. Germline trimming cut 5 bases from V and 3 bases from J; bases unmatched to any gene: 11.

The rearrangement uses TRBV4-2 and TRBJ1-1; a weak D match, TRBD1 (5 bases). The CDR3 is 13 residues long. V was shortened by 2 bases and J by 7 bases, with 11 bases between the two germline ends. From germline, CDR1 is LGHNA and CDR2 YNFKEQ. CDR3 in amino acids: CASSQRQGYEAFF. The CDR3 region has the DNA TGTGCCAGCAGCCAACGTCAGGGATATGAAGCTTTCTTT.

This clone was seen a few times. CDR3 loop: CASSLITVYGYTF. The CDR3 DNA is TGTGCCAGCAGCTTAATAACGGTCTATGGCTACACCTTC. V is TRBV7-9 and J is TRBJ1-2; D call uncertain. This CDR3 spans 13 amino acids. The germline V gene encodes CDR1 SEHNR and CDR2 FQNEAQ (reference sequence). With 2 bases removed from V and 4 bases from J, the gap between germline ends came to 8 bases.

This sequence joins TRBV11-2 and TRBJ2-3, with 7 nucleotides matching TRBD2. With 5 bases clipped from V and 1 base from J, the junction kept 6 bases outside the gene matches. This CDR3 region has 15 residues. The germline gives CDR1 SGHAT, CDR2 FQNNGV. In nucleotides, the CDR3 is TGTGCCAGCAGCCCCGCTAGCGGACGCACAGATACGCAGTATTTT. Its protein product is CASSPASGRTDTQYF.

This clone turned up a few times. This chain connects TRBV7-6 to TRBJ2-2; D may be TRBD1 (5 bases). The germline V and J ends were trimmed by 6 bases and 1 base, with 9 bases remaining between them. Germline V lookup: CDR1 SGHVS, CDR2 FNYEAQ. The CDR3 loop spans 14 amino acids. CDR3 coding DNA: TGTGCCAGCAGGGACACAGGGAACACCGGGGAGCTGTTTTTT. Residues: CASRDTGNTGELFF.

The sample holds one count of this clone. The rearrangement uses TRBV6-1 and TRBJ1-2, with 9 bases that match TRBD1. Germline trimming cut 8 bases from V and 1 base from J; bases unmatched to any gene: 8. Germline CDR1 reads MNHNS; CDR2 reads SASEGT. The CDR3 is made up of 15 amino acids. This CDR3 is CASHLQGALNYGYTF. The CDR3 DNA reads TGTGCCAGCCACTTACAGGGGGCCCTTAACTATGGCTACACCTTC.

The chain combines TRBV27 with TRBJ1-1; TRBD1 agrees at 8 bases. J was trimmed by 6 bases and V by 9 bases; bases with no gene match: 6. This CDR3 has 12 amino acids. Germline V gives CDR1 MNHEY, CDR2 SMNVEV (reference sequence). CDR3 in amino acids: CASAGGMAEAFF. DNA for the CDR3: TGTGCCAGTGCAGGGGGCATGGCTGAAGCTTTCTTT.

J is TRBJ2-3 and V is TRBV7-8, with TRBD2 identical over 10 bases. CDR3 length: 16 residues. Unmatched junction bases numbered 1, after V lost 0 bases and J lost 1 base. Germline CDR1 is SGHVS and CDR2 is FQNEAQ. The DNA of the CDR3 is TGTGCCAGCAGCTTAGCTAGCGGGGGGCGCACAGATACGCAGTATTTT. Protein product: CASSLASGGRTDTQYF.